This passage covers 11 T cell receptor beta chains from one sample sequenced in a study of early T cells in non-severe SARS-CoV-2 infection. TCRdb reprocessed the 5' RACE reads via MiXCR and lists one record per CDR3 protein. This table has roughly 28,000 distinct CDR3 sequences, 3.5% to 4.5% appearing once. The sequencing sample was made of whole blood. Every receptor here comes from an adult who was a healthcare worker with PCR-confirmed SARS-CoV-2 infection or an uninfected control (not recorded which).

Ten or more counts support this clonotype. The chain combines TRBV19 with TRBJ2-5; TRBD2 agrees at 13 bases. Losses at the gene ends were 5 bases for V and 4 bases for J; bases not matched to a gene: 7. Germline V gene data show CDR1 as LNHDA and CDR2 as SQIVND (reference sequence). The CDR3 spans 16 residues. DNA for the CDR3: TGTGCCAGTAGTCTTACTAGCGGGGGGGCCCTAGAGACCCAGTACTTC. This codes for CASSLTSGGALETQYF.

By its share, this clonotype is medium-sized (0.01 to 0.1%). This rearrangement joins TRBV7-2 to TRBJ1-5, with TRBD1 as a possible D gene (6 bases). V dropped 4 bases and J dropped 7 bases, with 14 bases sitting between them. Germline V lookup: CDR1 SGHTA, CDR2 FQGNSA. This CDR3 is 14 amino acids long. In DNA, the CDR3 is TGTGCCAGCAGCTCAGCGGGGCAGGGGCAGCCCCAGCATTTT. It yields the protein CASSSAGQGQPQHF.

The sample holds many counts of this clonotype. The gene calls are TRBV4-3 and TRBJ1-1; D is ambiguous. Germline assignment: CDR1 LGHNA and CDR2 YSLEER. With 1 base removed from V and 8 bases from J, the gap between germline ends came to 5 bases. This CDR3 is built from 11 residues. Written as DNA, the CDR3 is TGCGCCAGCAGCCAAGTCCGCGAAGCTTTCTTT. This codes for CASSQVREAFF.

This clonotype was counted ten times or more. The J gene is TRBJ1-2, the V gene TRBV5-6; possibly TRBD1 for D (5 bases). The CDR3 contains 15 residues. Between the trimmed V and J ends, which lost 0 bases and 3 bases, there was a span of 12 bases. Germline V gives CDR1 SGHDT, CDR2 YYEEEE. CDR3 nucleotides: TGTGCCAGCAGCTTGGTGGAAGGGGCTCACTATGGCTACACCTTC. Translated, it gives CASSLVEGAHYGYTF.

This clonotype was picked up many times. The genes are TRBV5-4 and TRBJ2-7, with TRBD2 identical over 10 bases. Germline CDR1 reads SGHNT; CDR2 reads YYREEE (reference sequence). V gave up 0 bases and J gave up 0 bases; unmatched junction bases: 3. The CDR3 covers 16 residues. As DNA, the CDR3 is TGTGCCAGCAGCTTGGCACTAGCGGGGTTCTCCTACGAGCAGTACTTC. Translating gives CASSLALAGFSYEQYF. Supplemented by reference TRBV5-4 and TRBJ2-7, the full variable domain reads ETGVTQSPTHLIKTRGQQVTLRCSSQSGHNTVSWYQQALGQGPQFIFQYYREEENGRGNFPPRFSGLQFPNYSSELNVNALELDDSALYLCASSLALAGFSYEQYFGPGTRLTVT.

This clonotype was seen ten or more times. The J gene is TRBJ1-5, the V gene TRBV20-1; 7 nucleotides agree with TRBD1. Unmatched junction bases numbered 5, after V lost 6 bases and J lost 3 bases. The CDR3 is 13 amino acids. Germline V gives CDR1 DFQATT, CDR2 SNEGSKA (reference sequence). In nucleotides, the CDR3 is TGCAGTGCCAAGACAGGGACCAATCAGCCCCAGCATTTT. This sequence encodes CSAKTGTNQPQHF.

This clonotype was observed many times. The chain employs TRBV10-3 and TRBJ1-1; TRBD1 aligns across 8 bases. Germline V gene sequence: CDR1 ENHRY, CDR2 SYGVKD. V shed 11 bases, J shed 1 base, and the junction held 6 bases outside the gene matches. This CDR3 is 13 amino acids long. The CDR3 DNA reads TGTGCCGCCTTGGGACAGGCGAACACTGAAGCTTTCTTT. Amino acid sequence: CAALGQANTEAFF.

This clonotype appeared many times. The gene calls are TRBV7-3 and TRBJ2-7, with D possibly TRBD1 on 6 matching bases. V lost 1 base and J lost 5, with 12 bases in between. The CDR3 sequence is 14 residues long. Germline loops: CDR1 SGHTA, CDR2 FQGTGA. The CDR3: CASSLKVGHHEQYF. As DNA, the CDR3 is TGTGCCAGCAGCTTAAAAGTGGGACATCACGAGCAGTACTTC.

The V and J genes are TRBV29-1 and TRBJ2-3; D is possibly TRBD2 (5 bases). Germline lookup yields CDR1 SQVTM and CDR2 ANQGSEA. V shed 5 bases and J shed 3 bases, with 6 bases lying between them. This CDR3 is built from 11 residues. CDR3 residues: CSVRETDTQYF. In DNA form, the CDR3 reads TGCAGCGTTAGGGAGACAGATACGCAGTATTTT.

This clonotype appeared many times. This chain joins TRBV19 and TRBJ2-2; 7 bases align to TRBD2. From germline, CDR1 is LNHDA and CDR2 SQIVND (reference sequence). Losses at the gene ends were 6 bases for V and 3 bases for J; bases not matched to a gene: 4. The CDR3 sequence is 14 residues long. DNA for the CDR3: TGTGCCAGTAGACGGGGGGATTACACCGGGGAGCTGTTTTTT. This encodes CASRRGDYTGELFF.

This clonotype was counted many times. The rearrangement uses TRBV18 and TRBJ2-3; D not certain. In germline, CDR1 is KGHSH, CDR2 LQKENI. This CDR3 spans 18 amino acids. V was pared by 2 bases and J by 4 bases, with 22 bases between. In DNA form, the CDR3 reads TGTGCCAGCTCACCATATGTCGGAAGGAACAGAGGACCAGATACGCAGTATTTT. Amino acid sequence: CASSPYVGRNRGPDTQYF.